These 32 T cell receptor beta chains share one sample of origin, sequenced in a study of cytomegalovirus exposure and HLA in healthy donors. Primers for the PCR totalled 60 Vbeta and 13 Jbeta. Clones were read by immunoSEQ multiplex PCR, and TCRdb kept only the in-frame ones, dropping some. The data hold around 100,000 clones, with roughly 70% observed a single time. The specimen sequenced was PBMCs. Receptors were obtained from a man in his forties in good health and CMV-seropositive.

Written as DNA, the CDR3 is TGCGCCAGCAGCTTGGGAGGGCTAGTCGGAGAGACCCAGTACTTC. Translating it yields CASSLGGLVGETQYF. The rearrangement joins TRBV5-1 to TRBJ2-5; D possibly corresponds to TRBD2 (5 bases). Germline loops: CDR1 SGHRS, CDR2 YFSETQ. The CDR3 consists of 15 residues. The V and J ends lost 0 bases and 4 bases respectively, with 13 bases between them.

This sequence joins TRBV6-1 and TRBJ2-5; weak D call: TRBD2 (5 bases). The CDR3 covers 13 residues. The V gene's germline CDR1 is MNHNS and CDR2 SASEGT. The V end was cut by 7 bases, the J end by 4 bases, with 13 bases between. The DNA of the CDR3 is TGTGCCAGCATTCGTGTAGAGGGAGAGACCCAGTACTTC. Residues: CASIRVEGETQYF.

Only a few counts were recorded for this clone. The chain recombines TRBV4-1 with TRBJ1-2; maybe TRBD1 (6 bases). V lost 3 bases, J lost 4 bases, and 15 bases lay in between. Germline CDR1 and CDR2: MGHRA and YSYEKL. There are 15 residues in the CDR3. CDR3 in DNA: TGCGCCAGCAGCCATGACAGGACCACTCCCTATGGCTACACCTTC. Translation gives CASSHDRTTPYGYTF.

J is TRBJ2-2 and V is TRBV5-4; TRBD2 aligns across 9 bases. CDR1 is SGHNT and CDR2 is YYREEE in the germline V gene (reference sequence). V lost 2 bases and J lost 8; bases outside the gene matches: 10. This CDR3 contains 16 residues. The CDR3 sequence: CASSFPQAGGSGELFF. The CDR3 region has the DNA TGTGCCAGCAGCTTCCCCCAAGCGGGAGGATCTGGGGAGCTGTTTTTT.

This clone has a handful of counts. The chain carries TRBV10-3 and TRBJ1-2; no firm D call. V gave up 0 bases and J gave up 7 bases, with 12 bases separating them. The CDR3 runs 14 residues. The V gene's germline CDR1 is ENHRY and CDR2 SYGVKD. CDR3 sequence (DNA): TGTGCCATCAGTGAGTCAGGAGGTGACCGTGGCTACACCTTC. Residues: CAISESGGDRGYTF.

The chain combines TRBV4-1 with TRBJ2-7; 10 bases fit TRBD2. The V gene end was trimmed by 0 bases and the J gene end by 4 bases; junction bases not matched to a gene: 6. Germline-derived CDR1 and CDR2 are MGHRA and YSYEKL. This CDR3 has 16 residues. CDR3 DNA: TGCGCCAGCAGCCAAGAATCGGCTAGCGGGAGATACGAGCAGTACGTC. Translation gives CASSQESASGRYEQYV.

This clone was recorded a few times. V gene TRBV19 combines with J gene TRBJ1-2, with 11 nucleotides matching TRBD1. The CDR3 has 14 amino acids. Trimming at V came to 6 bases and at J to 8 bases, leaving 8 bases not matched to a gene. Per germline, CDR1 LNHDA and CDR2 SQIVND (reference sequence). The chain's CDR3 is CASRSGTGGRGYTF. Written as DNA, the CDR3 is TGTGCCAGTAGGTCCGGGACAGGGGGGAGAGGCTACACCTTC.

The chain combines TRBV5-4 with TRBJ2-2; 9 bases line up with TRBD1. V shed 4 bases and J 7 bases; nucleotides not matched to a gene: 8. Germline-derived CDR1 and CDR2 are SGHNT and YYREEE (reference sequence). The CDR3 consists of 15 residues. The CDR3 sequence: CASSLRTGEGGELFF. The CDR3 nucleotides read TGTGCCAGCAGCCTCCGGACAGGGGAGGGCGGGGAGCTGTTTTTT.

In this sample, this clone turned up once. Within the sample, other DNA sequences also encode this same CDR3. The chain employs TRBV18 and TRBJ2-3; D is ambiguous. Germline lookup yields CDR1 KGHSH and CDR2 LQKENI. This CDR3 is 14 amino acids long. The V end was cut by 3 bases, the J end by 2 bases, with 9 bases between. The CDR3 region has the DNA TGTGCCAGCTCACCGGGCCAGACCACAGATACGCAGTATTTT. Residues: CASSPGQTTDTQYF.

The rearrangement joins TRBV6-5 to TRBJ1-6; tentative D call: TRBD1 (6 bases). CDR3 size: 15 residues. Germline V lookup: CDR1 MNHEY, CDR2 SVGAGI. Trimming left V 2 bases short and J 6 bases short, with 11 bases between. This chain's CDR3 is CASSYVRQVNSPLHF. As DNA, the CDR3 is TGTGCCAGCAGTTACGTGCGACAGGTTAATTCACCCCTCCACTTT.

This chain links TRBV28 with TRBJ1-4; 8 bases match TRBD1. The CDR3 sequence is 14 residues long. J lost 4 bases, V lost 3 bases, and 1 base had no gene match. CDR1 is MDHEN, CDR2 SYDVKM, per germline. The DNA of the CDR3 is TGTGCCAGCAGTTTGGGACAGGATAATGAAAAACTGTTTTTT. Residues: CASSLGQDNEKLFF.

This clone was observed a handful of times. CDR3 DNA: TGTGCCAGCAGCTTAGGGGGACAGGGTAAAGAAAAACTGTTTTTT. Translated: CASSLGGQGKEKLFF. The chain uses TRBV7-9 and TRBJ1-4; 9 bases map to TRBD1. The CDR3 length is 15 residues. V trimming: 1 base; J trimming: 8 bases; junction bases outside the gene matches: 5. Germline V gene sequence: CDR1 SEHNR, CDR2 FQNEAQ (reference sequence).

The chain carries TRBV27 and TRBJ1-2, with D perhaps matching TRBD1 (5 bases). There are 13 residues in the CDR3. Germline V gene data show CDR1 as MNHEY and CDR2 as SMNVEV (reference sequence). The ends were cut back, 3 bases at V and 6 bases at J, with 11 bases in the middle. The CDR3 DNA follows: TGTGCCAGCAGTTTTTCTCCCAGGGATGGCTACACCTTC. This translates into CASSFSPRDGYTF.

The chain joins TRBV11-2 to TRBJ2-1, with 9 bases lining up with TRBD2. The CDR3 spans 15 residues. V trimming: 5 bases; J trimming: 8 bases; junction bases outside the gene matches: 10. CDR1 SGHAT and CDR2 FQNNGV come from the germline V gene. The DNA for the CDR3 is TGTGCCAGCAGCCAGGGGGTAGCGGGAGCTCATGAGCAGTTCTTC. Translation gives CASSQGVAGAHEQFF.

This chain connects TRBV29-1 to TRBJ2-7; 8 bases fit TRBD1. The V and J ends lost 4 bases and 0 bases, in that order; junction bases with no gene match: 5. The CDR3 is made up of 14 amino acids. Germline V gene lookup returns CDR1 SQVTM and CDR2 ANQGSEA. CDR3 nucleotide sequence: TGCAGCGTTGCGGCAGGGGGCAGCTCCTACGAGCAGTACTTC. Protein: CSVAAGGSSYEQYF.

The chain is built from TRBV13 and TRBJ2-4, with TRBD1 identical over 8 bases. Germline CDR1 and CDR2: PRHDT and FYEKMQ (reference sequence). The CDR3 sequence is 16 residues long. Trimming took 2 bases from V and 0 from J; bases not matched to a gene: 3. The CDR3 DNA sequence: TGTGCCAGCAGCTTAATCCAGGGGGCAGCCAAAAACATTCAGTACTTC. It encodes CASSLIQGAAKNIQYF.

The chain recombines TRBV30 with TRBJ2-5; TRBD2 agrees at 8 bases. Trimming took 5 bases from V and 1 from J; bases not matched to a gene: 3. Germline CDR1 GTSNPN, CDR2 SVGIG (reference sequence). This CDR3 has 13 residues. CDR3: CAWGSGVQETQYF. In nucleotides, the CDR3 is TGTGCCTGGGGTAGCGGGGTCCAAGAGACCCAGTACTTC. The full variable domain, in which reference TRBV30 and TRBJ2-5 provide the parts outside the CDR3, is SQTIHQWPATLVQPVGSPLSLECTVEGTSNPNLYWYRQAAGRGLQLLFYSVGIGQISSEVPQNLSASRPQDRQFILSSKKLLLSDSGFYLCAWGSGVQETQYFGPGTRLLVL.

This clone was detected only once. The CDR3: CASSDGQTINEKLFF. CDR3 nucleotide sequence: TGTGCCAGCAGCGACGGACAGACGATTAATGAAAAACTGTTTTTT. The V and J genes are TRBV9 and TRBJ1-4, with D perhaps matching TRBD1 (6 bases). The CDR3 sequence is 15 residues long. The V and J ends lost 3 bases and 4 bases respectively, with 13 bases between them. CDR1 SGDLS and CDR2 YYNGEE come from the germline V gene.

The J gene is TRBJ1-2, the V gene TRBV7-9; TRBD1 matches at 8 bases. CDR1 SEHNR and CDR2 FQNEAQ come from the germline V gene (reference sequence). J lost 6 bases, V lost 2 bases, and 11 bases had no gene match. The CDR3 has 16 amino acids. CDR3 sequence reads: CASSLQGAQSIHGYTF. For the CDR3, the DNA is TGTGCCAGCAGCTTACAGGGGGCGCAAAGTATCCATGGCTACACCTTC.

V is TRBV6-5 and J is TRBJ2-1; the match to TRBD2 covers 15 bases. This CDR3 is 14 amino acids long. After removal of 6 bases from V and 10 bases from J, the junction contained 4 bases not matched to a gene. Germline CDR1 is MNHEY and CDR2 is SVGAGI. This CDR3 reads CASRWTSGRGEQFF. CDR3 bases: TGTGCCAGCAGGTGGACTAGCGGGAGGGGAGAGCAGTTCTTC.

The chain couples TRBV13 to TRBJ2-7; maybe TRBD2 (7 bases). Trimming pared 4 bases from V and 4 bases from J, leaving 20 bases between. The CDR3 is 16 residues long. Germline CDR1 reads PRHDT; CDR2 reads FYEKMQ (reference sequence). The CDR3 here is CASSSIQRGGVYEQYF. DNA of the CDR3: TGTGCCAGCAGCTCCATACAGAGGGGGGGTGTATACGAGCAGTACTTC.

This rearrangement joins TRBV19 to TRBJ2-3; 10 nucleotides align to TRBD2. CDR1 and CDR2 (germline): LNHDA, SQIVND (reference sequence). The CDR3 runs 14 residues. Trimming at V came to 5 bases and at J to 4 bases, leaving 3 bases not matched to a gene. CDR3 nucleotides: TGTGCCAGTAGTGTAAGCGGGAGGGCAGATACGCAGTATTTT. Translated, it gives CASSVSGRADTQYF.

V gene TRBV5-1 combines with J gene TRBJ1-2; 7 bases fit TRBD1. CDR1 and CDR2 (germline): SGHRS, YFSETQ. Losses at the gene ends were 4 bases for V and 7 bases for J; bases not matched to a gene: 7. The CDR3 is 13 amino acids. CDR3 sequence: CASSLTNRGGYTF. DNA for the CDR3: TGCGCCAGCAGCCTTACGAACAGGGGTGGCTACACCTTC.

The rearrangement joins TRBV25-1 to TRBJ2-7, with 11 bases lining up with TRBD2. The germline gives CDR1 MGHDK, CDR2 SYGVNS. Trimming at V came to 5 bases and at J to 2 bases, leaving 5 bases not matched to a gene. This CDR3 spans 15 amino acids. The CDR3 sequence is CASSHGLAGTYEQYF. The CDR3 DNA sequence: TGTGCCAGCAGTCATGGACTAGCGGGCACCTACGAGCAGTACTTC.

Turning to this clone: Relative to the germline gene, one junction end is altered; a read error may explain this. The CDR3 nucleotides are TGCGCCAGCAGCCGGTGGGACTCCGACAATGAGCAGTTCTTC. Its protein is CASSRWDSDNEQFF. This chain links TRBV4-3 with TRBJ2-1, with D tentatively TRBD2 (6 bases). The CDR3 length is 14 residues. Germline-derived CDR1 and CDR2 are LGHNA and YSLEER.

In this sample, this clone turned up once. CDR3: CASSLGPGSAYEQYF. In DNA form, the CDR3 reads TGTGCCAGCAGCTTGGGTCCAGGGTCGGCCTACGAGCAGTACTTC. The genes are TRBV5-6 and TRBJ2-7, with D tentatively TRBD1 (5 bases). The CDR3 has 15 residues. The V end was cut by 0 bases, the J end by 2 bases, with 12 bases between. Germline lookup yields CDR1 SGHDT and CDR2 YYEEEE.

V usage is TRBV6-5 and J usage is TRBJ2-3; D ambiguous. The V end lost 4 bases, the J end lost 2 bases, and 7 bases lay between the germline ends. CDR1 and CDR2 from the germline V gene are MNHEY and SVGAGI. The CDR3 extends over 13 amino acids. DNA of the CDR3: TGTGCCAGCAGTTTCCTAGTCACAGATACGCAGTATTTT. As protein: CASSFLVTDTQYF.

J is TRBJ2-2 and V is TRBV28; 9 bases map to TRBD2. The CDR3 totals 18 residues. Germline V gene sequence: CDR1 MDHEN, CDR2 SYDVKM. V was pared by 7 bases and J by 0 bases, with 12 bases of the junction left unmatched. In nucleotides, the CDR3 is TGTGCCAGCACCCCACCTCGCGGGAGGGACGCGAACACCGGGGAGCTGTTTTTT. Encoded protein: CASTPPRGRDANTGELFF.

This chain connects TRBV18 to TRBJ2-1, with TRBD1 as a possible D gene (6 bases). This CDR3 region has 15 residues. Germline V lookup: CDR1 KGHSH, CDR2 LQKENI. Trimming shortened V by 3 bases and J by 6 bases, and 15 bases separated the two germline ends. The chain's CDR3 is CASSPLTGPGNEQFF. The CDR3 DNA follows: TGTGCCAGCTCACCGTTGACAGGACCCGGCAATGAGCAGTTCTTC.

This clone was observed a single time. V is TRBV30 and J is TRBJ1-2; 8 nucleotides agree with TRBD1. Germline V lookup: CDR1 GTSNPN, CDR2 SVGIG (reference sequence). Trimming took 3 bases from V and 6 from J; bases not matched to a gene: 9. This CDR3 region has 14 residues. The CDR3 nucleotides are TGTGCCTGGAGAGAGACAGGGGCAGCGGATGGCTACACCTTC. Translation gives CAWRETGAADGYTF.

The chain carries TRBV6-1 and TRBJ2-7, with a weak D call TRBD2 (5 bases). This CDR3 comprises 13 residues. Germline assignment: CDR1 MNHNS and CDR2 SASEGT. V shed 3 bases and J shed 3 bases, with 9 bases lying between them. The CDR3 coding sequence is TGTGCCAGCAGTGAGCTAGCCAACTACGAGCAGTACGTC. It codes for CASSELANYEQYV.

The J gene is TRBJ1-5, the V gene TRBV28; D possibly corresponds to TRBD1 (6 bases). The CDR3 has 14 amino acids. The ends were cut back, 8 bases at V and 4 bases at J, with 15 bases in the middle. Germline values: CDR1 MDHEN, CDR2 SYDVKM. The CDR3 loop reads CASGTQGGNQPQHF. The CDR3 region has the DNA TGTGCCAGCGGTACACAGGGAGGGAATCAGCCCCAGCATTTT.